A selection of T cell receptor beta chains follows, all from one sample in a study of blood T cell repertoires in COVID-19. Here immunoSEQ multiplex PCR was the method, and the copy in TCRdb shows in-frame clones only, minus some. The sample shows around 81,000 clones, about 82% of them seen only once. The specimen sequenced was peripheral blood. The receptors derive from a man in his fifties or sixties with acute or convalescent COVID-19. Both conserved end residues are part of each CDR3. A D gene is named only where the DNA matches it firmly. Not all rows give a size; the values are once, few, many and, for expanded clones, a class.

CDR3nt: TGTGCCAGCAGTTCCCCGGGCGGCGGGGATACGCAGTATTTT; CDR3aa: CASSSPGGGDTQYF; d_gene: NA; abundance: once; len: 14; j_gene: TRBJ2-3; v_gene: TRBV27
CDR3nt: TGTGCCAGTAGCGAGCTACACGGGGAAAAACTGTTTTTT; CDR3aa: CASSELHGEKLFF; d_gene: NA; abundance: NA; len: 13; j_gene: TRBJ1-4; v_gene: TRBV19
CDR3nt: TGTGCCAGCAGCGTCCGGACTAGCGGTCCCGGGGAGCTGTTTTTT; CDR3aa: CASSVRTSGPGELFF; d_gene: TRBD2; abundance: NA; len: 15; j_gene: TRBJ2-2; v_gene: TRBV7-3
CDR3nt: TGTGCCAGCAGCTTAGTTGGGACAGGGGCCACCTACGAGCAGTACTTC; CDR3aa: CASSLVGTGATYEQYF; d_gene: TRBD1; abundance: once; len: 16; j_gene: TRBJ2-7; v_gene: TRBV11-2
CDR3nt: TGTGTTGAAGACCGGGGGGGCCTAACCTACAATGAGCAGTTCTTC; CDR3aa: CVEDRGGLTYNEQFF; d_gene: TRBD2; abundance: NA; len: 15; j_gene: TRBJ2-1; v_gene: TRBV5-4
CDR3nt: TGTGCCAGCAGCTTTTCGGGGGGTCCGAACACCGGGGAGCTGTTTTTT; CDR3aa: CASSFSGGPNTGELFF; d_gene: TRBD2; abundance: NA; len: 16; j_gene: TRBJ2-2; v_gene: TRBV7-2
CDR3nt: TGCGCCAGCAGTTCCGGACTAGCGTCGTACGAGCAGTACTTC; CDR3aa: CASSSGLASYEQYF; d_gene: TRBD2; abundance: few; len: 14; j_gene: TRBJ2-7; v_gene: TRBV5-1
CDR3nt: TGTGCCAGTAGTATCACGAGTGTTTCAGATACGCAGTATTTT; CDR3aa: CASSITSVSDTQYF; d_gene: NA; abundance: NA; len: 14; j_gene: TRBJ2-3; v_gene: TRBV19
CDR3nt: TGCGCCAGCAGTGAGTCGGGGCTTCCGAGCTACAATGAGCAGTTCTTC; CDR3aa: CASSESGLPSYNEQFF; d_gene: NA; abundance: NA; len: 16; j_gene: TRBJ2-1; v_gene: TRBV10-2
CDR3nt: TGTGCCAGCAGTGACAGTCAGCCCCAGCATTTT; CDR3aa: CASSDSQPQHF; d_gene: NA; abundance: NA; len: 11; j_gene: TRBJ1-5; v_gene: TRBV28
CDR3nt: TGTGCCAGCAGCTCTGAAGTAGGGGGTCAAACCGGGGAGCTGTTTTTT; CDR3aa: CASSSEVGGQTGELFF; d_gene: NA; abundance: NA; len: 16; j_gene: TRBJ2-2; v_gene: TRBV11-3
CDR3nt: TGTGCCACCAGTGATTTACCTAACCGGGACAATGAGCAGTTCTTC; CDR3aa: CATSDLPNRDNEQFF; d_gene: NA; abundance: NA; len: 15; j_gene: TRBJ2-1; v_gene: TRBV24-1
CDR3nt: TGTGCCAGTAGTATCGACAGTTATGGCTACACCTTC; CDR3aa: CASSIDSYGYTF; d_gene: NA; abundance: once; len: 12; j_gene: TRBJ1-2; v_gene: TRBV19
CDR3nt: TGTGCCAGTAGTCCCCAGGGAACCTACGAGCAGTACTTC; CDR3aa: CASSPQGTYEQYF; d_gene: NA; abundance: NA; len: 13; j_gene: TRBJ2-7; v_gene: TRBV19
CDR3nt: TGTGCCAGCAGTCCACAGTGGGCCGGGGAGCTGTTTTTT; CDR3aa: CASSPQWAGELFF; d_gene: NA; abundance: NA; len: 13; j_gene: TRBJ2-2; v_gene: TRBV6-5
CDR3nt: TGTGCCAGCAGTTCCCCGGGGGGAGGGGGGTCCTACGAGCAGTACTTC; CDR3aa: CASSSPGGGGSYEQYF; d_gene: NA; abundance: NA; len: 16; j_gene: TRBJ2-7; v_gene: TRBV28
CDR3nt: TGTGCCAGCAGCCCCTTTACCGGGAGTGTCGGGGAGACCCAGTACTTC; CDR3aa: CASSPFTGSVGETQYF; d_gene: NA; abundance: NA; len: 16; j_gene: TRBJ2-5; v_gene: TRBV11-2
CDR3nt: TGTGCCAGTAGTTTGGACAGATCCTACGAGCAGTACTTC; CDR3aa: CASSLDRSYEQYF; d_gene: NA; abundance: NA; len: 13; j_gene: TRBJ2-7; v_gene: TRBV19
CDR3nt: TGCAGCGTTGCCCGGACAGGGTTCGAGAGACTAGCAGGAGGTACGCAGTATTTT; CDR3aa: CSVARTGFERLAGGTQYF; d_gene: NA; abundance: NA; len: 18; j_gene: TRBJ2-3; v_gene: TRBV29-1
CDR3nt: TGTGCCTGGAGTCAGCAAGAGACCCAGTACTTC; CDR3aa: CAWSQQETQYF; d_gene: NA; abundance: NA; len: 11; j_gene: TRBJ2-5; v_gene: TRBV30
CDR3nt: TGTGCCAGCAAAATGGGCCGCCCCGACGGCTACACCTTC; CDR3aa: CASKMGRPDGYTF; d_gene: NA; abundance: NA; len: 13; j_gene: TRBJ1-2; v_gene: TRBV12-3/TRBV12-4
CDR3nt: TGTGCCAGCAGTCCGTCCGCGGGAGGAAATGGCTACACCTTC; CDR3aa: CASSPSAGGNGYTF; d_gene: NA; abundance: once; len: 14; j_gene: TRBJ1-2; v_gene: TRBV9
CDR3nt: TGTGCCAGTAGTAGTGGGTCGGGAGGGCCCTACGAGCAGTACTTC; CDR3aa: CASSSGSGGPYEQYF; d_gene: TRBD2; abundance: NA; len: 15; j_gene: TRBJ2-7; v_gene: TRBV19